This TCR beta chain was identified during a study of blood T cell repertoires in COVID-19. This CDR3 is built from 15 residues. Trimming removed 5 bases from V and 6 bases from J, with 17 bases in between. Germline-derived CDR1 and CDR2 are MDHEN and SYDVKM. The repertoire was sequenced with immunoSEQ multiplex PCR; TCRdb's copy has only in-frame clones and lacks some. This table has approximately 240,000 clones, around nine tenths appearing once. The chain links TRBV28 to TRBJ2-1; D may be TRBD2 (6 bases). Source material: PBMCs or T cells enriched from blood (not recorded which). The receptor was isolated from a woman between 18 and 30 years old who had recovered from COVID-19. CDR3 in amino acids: CASSPRLGAGNEQFF. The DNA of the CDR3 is TGTGCCAGCAGTCCGAGACTAGGGGCTGGCAATGAGCAGTTCTTC.